These 4 T cell receptor beta chains were all obtained from the same sample, sequenced in a study of blood T cell repertoires in COVID-19. Profiling relied on immunoSEQ multiplex PCR, and the TCRdb table lists in-frame clones only, not all of them. The table shows around 65,000 clones, with just under 80% occurring only once. Sequencing input: peripheral blood. The receptors were gathered from a human donor in a cohort sampled during active COVID-19.

The rearrangement uses TRBV5-6 and TRBJ1-3; possible D gene TRBD1, 6 bases. The CDR3 spans 15 residues. Trimming left V 2 bases short and J 5 bases short, with 14 bases between. CDR1 is SGHDT, CDR2 YYEEEE, per germline. The CDR3 DNA sequence: TGTGCCAGCAGCTTCCGACAGGTGGGGCGAAACACCATATATTTT. As protein: CASSFRQVGRNTIYF.

This chain uses TRBV4-1 with TRBJ1-4; the D is unclear. With 0 bases removed from V and 8 bases from J, the gap between germline ends came to 16 bases. The V gene's germline CDR1 is MGHRA and CDR2 YSYEKL. The CDR3 totals 16 residues. Here the CDR3 reads CASSQDPLGRREKLFF. The CDR3 nucleotides read TGCGCCAGCAGCCAAGATCCGCTGGGCCGTCGGGAAAAACTGTTTTTT.

This clone showed up just a few times. The J gene is TRBJ1-5, the V gene TRBV7-2; tentatively, D is TRBD1 (5 bases). The CDR3 length is 15 residues. Per germline, CDR1 SGHTA and CDR2 FQGNSA. Trimming removed 1 base at V and 5 bases at J, with 12 bases between. The CDR3 coding sequence is TGTGCCAGCAGCTTAGTGGCAGACAGCTATCAGCCCCAGCATTTT. This gives the protein CASSLVADSYQPQHF.

V usage is TRBV11-2 and J usage is TRBJ1-6; D is perhaps TRBD1 (6 bases). Looked up from germline, CDR1 is SGHAT and CDR2 is FQNNGV. This CDR3 comprises 15 residues. V shed 1 base and J shed 5 bases, with 9 bases lying between them. The CDR3 protein is CASSLGTANNSPLHF. The CDR3 DNA reads TGTGCCAGCAGCTTAGGGACAGCAAATAATTCACCCCTCCACTTT.